Shown below are 32 T cell receptor beta chains from a single sample sequenced in a study of PD-L1 blockade in urothelial cancer. Profiling relied on immunoSEQ multiplex PCR, and the TCRdb table lists in-frame clones only, not all of them. The sample gives approximately 100,000 clones, around 93% of which show up once; 0.92% is in the top ten. The sample was PBMCs, taken around atezolizumab (anti-PD-L1) treatment. These receptors all come from an elderly woman with urothelial cancer.

The chain has TRBV5-1 and TRBJ2-1; D is undetermined. CDR3 length equals 13 residues. Trimming stripped 1 base from V and 5 bases from J, with 7 bases between. CDR1 and CDR2 from the germline V gene are SGHRS and YFSETQ. CDR3 loop: CASSLTVNNEQFF. Here the CDR3 DNA reads TGCGCCAGCAGCTTGACAGTTAACAATGAGCAGTTCTTC.

The V call is TRBV29-1, the J call TRBJ2-7; 8 bases fit TRBD2. The trim removed 5 bases at V and 2 bases at J, leaving 5 bases unmatched. The CDR3 extends over 13 amino acids. Germline loops: CDR1 SQVTM, CDR2 ANQGSEA. Written as DNA, the CDR3 is TGCAGCGTTCGTGTTAGCGGGACCTACGAGCAGTACTTC. This translates into CSVRVSGTYEQYF.

The genes are TRBV29-1 and TRBJ2-3, with D maybe TRBD2 (5 bases). Trimming shortened V by 5 bases and J by 0 bases, and 9 bases separated the two germline ends. The CDR3 length is 13 residues. Germline V CDR1 and CDR2: SQVTM, ANQGSEA. CDR3 DNA sequence: TGCAGCGTTCTGGGGAGCAGCACAGATACGCAGTATTTT. It encodes CSVLGSSTDTQYF.

V is TRBV7-6 and J is TRBJ2-7; possible D gene TRBD2, 5 bases. Germline values: CDR1 SGHVS, CDR2 FNYEAQ. The V gene lost 1 base and the J gene lost 0 bases, with 10 bases spanning the gap. The CDR3 is 15 residues long. This CDR3 reads CASSLGAVSSYEQYF. CDR3 sequence (DNA): TGTGCCAGCAGCTTAGGAGCGGTTAGCTCCTACGAGCAGTACTTC.

This sequence joins TRBV7-9 and TRBJ2-3; D ambiguous. CDR1 and CDR2 (germline): SEHNR, FQNEAQ (reference sequence). The CDR3 spans 13 residues. Trimming pared 6 bases from V and 4 bases from J, leaving 11 bases between. In nucleotides, the CDR3 is TGTGCCAGCAGTTCGATGGGCGCAGATACGCAGTATTTT. Translated, it gives CASSSMGADTQYF.

The chain is built from TRBV6-6 and TRBJ2-1, with 11 bases aligning to TRBD2. The V gene's germline CDR1 is MNHNY and CDR2 SVGAGI (reference sequence). The V gene end was trimmed by 6 bases and the J gene end by 6 bases; junction bases not matched to a gene: 7. The CDR3 length is 15 residues. CDR3 sequence (DNA): TGTGCCAGCAGCCCAACTAGCGGGAGTACCAATGAGCAGTTCTTC. The encoded protein is CASSPTSGSTNEQFF.

The chain uses TRBV5-1 and TRBJ1-1; D gene ambiguous. The CDR3 consists of 14 residues. The ends were cut back, 0 bases at V and 1 base at J, with 7 bases in the middle. The germline V gene has CDR1 SGHRS and CDR2 YFSETQ. CDR3 DNA: TGCGCCAGCAGCTTGGCCGGGAAGAACACTGAAGCTTTCTTT. Its translation is CASSLAGKNTEAFF.

The chain couples TRBV5-1 to TRBJ2-5, with TRBD1 matching over 7 bases. Per the germline V gene, CDR1 is SGHRS and CDR2 is YFSETQ. Trimming took 4 bases from V and 2 from J; bases not matched to a gene: 11. The CDR3 totals 16 residues. CDR3 bases: TGCGCCAGCAGCGGCGGTACAGGGGCCGGGCAAGAGACCCAGTACTTC. This translates into CASSGGTGAGQETQYF.

The CDR3 sequence: CAITPTGGILRADTQYF. CDR3 bases: TGTGCCATCACCCCGACGGGAGGGATCCTTCGGGCAGATACGCAGTATTTT. This chain uses TRBV10-3 with TRBJ2-3, with 8 bases identical to TRBD2. This CDR3 is 17 amino acids long. V shed 7 bases and J 4 bases; nucleotides not matched to a gene: 16. Germline CDR1 reads ENHRY; CDR2 reads SYGVKD.

The genes are TRBV19 and TRBJ2-1; TRBD1 agrees at 8 bases. Per germline, CDR1 LNHDA and CDR2 SQIVND (reference sequence). CDR3 size: 15 residues. Trimming took 4 bases from V and 5 from J; bases not matched to a gene: 7. In nucleotides, the CDR3 is TGTGCCAGTAGTAGGGGACAGGCGAAAAACAATGAGCAGTTCTTC. This codes for CASSRGQAKNNEQFF.

The V call is TRBV14, the J call TRBJ2-1; D is uncertain. The V end lost 0 bases, the J end lost 0 bases, and 6 bases lay between the germline ends. Germline V gene sequence: CDR1 SGHDN, CDR2 FVKESK. This CDR3 has 15 residues. CDR3 in DNA: TGTGCCAGCAGCCAAGAGGTGAGCTCCTACAATGAGCAGTTCTTC. Residues: CASSQEVSSYNEQFF.

The chain combines TRBV29-1 with TRBJ2-7; weak D call: TRBD1 (6 bases). This CDR3 is 13 amino acids long. V gave up 7 bases and J gave up 5 bases, with 18 bases separating them. Germline V gene sequence: CDR1 SQVTM, CDR2 ANQGSEA. The DNA for the CDR3 is TGCAGCGGGTTGACAGGTCGGGACCACGAGCAGTACTTC. Protein sequence: CSGLTGRDHEQYF.

V and J are TRBV2 and TRBJ1-1, with a possible D match to TRBD1 (5 bases). Germline V gene data show CDR1 as SNHLY and CDR2 as FYNNEI. The ends were cut back, 7 bases at V and 3 bases at J, with 21 bases in the middle. This CDR3 has 16 residues. CDR3 sequence: CASKLYRSRGDTEAFF. The CDR3 DNA is TGTGCCAGCAAACTCTACAGGAGTCGTGGAGACACTGAAGCTTTCTTT.

V usage is TRBV5-6 and J usage is TRBJ1-2; TRBD1 is a possible D gene (5 bases). Germline-derived CDR1 and CDR2 are SGHDT and YYEEEE. The CDR3 spans 15 residues. V was clipped by 0 bases and J by 0 bases, with 9 bases between them. The CDR3 spells CASSLAGGTNYGYTF. Here the CDR3 DNA reads TGTGCCAGCAGCTTGGCCGGGGGTACTAACTATGGCTACACCTTC.

The chain couples TRBV30 to TRBJ1-2; D not certain. The CDR3 consists of 13 residues. Germline V gene lookup returns CDR1 GTSNPN and CDR2 SVGIG (reference sequence). Trimming shortened V by 3 bases and J by 7 bases, and 15 bases separated the two germline ends. The CDR3 protein is CAWSANEGIGYTF. The CDR3 coding sequence is TGTGCCTGGAGCGCCAACGAGGGTATTGGCTACACCTTC.

This chain links TRBV2 with TRBJ2-3; possibly TRBD2 for D (6 bases). Trimming shortened V by 7 bases and J by 8 bases, and 7 bases separated the two germline ends. Germline CDR1 and CDR2: SNHLY and FYNNEI. This CDR3 comprises 10 residues. The CDR3 region is CASKEGTQYF. For the CDR3, the DNA is TGTGCCAGCAAGGAGGGTACGCAGTATTTT.

The chain uses TRBV7-9 and TRBJ2-3; TRBD1 aligns across 9 bases. The ends lost 5 bases at V and 2 bases at J; junction bases unmatched: 8. This CDR3 is 16 amino acids long. Germline CDR1 is SEHNR and CDR2 is FQNEAQ (reference sequence). CDR3 DNA: TGTGCCAGCAGCCCGAAGGGACAGGGAGCCACAGATACGCAGTATTTT. It specifies CASSPKGQGATDTQYF. The full variable domain, rest sourced from reference TRBV7-9 and TRBJ2-3, is DTGVSQNPRHKITKRGQNVTFRCDPISEHNRLYWYRQTLGQGPEFLTYFQNEAQLEKSRLLSDRFSAERPKGSFSTLEIQRTEQGDSAMYLCASSPKGQGATDTQYFGPGTRLTVL.

The CDR3 sequence is CASSPGVTLYNEQFF. CDR3 coding DNA: TGCGCCAGCAGCCCCGGGGTGACTCTCTACAATGAGCAGTTCTTC. J is TRBJ2-1 and V is TRBV5-1, with a tentative D call TRBD2 (5 bases). The CDR3 sequence is 15 residues long. Germline assignment: CDR1 SGHRS and CDR2 YFSETQ. V gave up 4 bases and J gave up 3 bases, with 14 bases separating them.

The rearrangement uses TRBV5-1 and TRBJ1-1; TRBD1 agrees at 7 bases. J was trimmed by 0 bases and V by 8 bases; bases with no gene match: 4. This CDR3 is 13 amino acids long. The germline CDR1 and CDR2 sequences are SGHRS and YFSETQ. The CDR3: CASGGQMNTEAFF. The CDR3 bases are TGCGCCAGTGGGGGACAGATGAACACTGAAGCTTTCTTT.

The chain recombines TRBV10-2 with TRBJ2-1; 16 nucleotides match TRBD2. J gave up 7 bases and V 2 bases, and 14 bases lay outside the gene matches. The CDR3 has 20 amino acids. The germline V gene encodes CDR1 WSHSY and CDR2 SAAADI. CDR3 bases: TGCGCCAGCAGTGAGGGGGGACTAGCGGGAGGGCGTCTTATCTGGAATGAGCAGTTCTTC. Amino acids: CASSEGGLAGGRLIWNEQFF.

This chain joins TRBV25-1 and TRBJ2-7; unclear D gene. The CDR3 totals 12 residues. V was cut by 2 bases and J by 3 bases, with 5 bases left in between. From germline, CDR1 is MGHDK and CDR2 SYGVNS. The DNA of the CDR3 is TGTGCCAGCAGTGAACAGTTCTACGAGCAGTACTTC. This encodes CASSEQFYEQYF.

The V gene is TRBV9, the J gene TRBJ1-1; 12 positions match TRBD1. The V and J ends lost 1 base and 1 base, in that order; junction bases with no gene match: 2. CDR1 SGDLS and CDR2 YYNGEE come from the germline V gene. The length of the CDR3 is 16 residues. The CDR3 DNA reads as TGTGCCAGCAGCGTACCGGGACAGGGGGCGAACACTGAAGCTTTCTTT. Translating it yields CASSVPGQGANTEAFF.

About this clone itself: Other DNA sequences in the same sample also yield this CDR3. V usage is TRBV29-1 and J usage is TRBJ2-1, with 10 bases that match TRBD2. The V and J ends lost 4 bases and 6 bases, in that order; junction bases with no gene match: 6. The CDR3 extends over 14 amino acids. Germline V gene sequence: CDR1 SQVTM, CDR2 ANQGSEA. CDR3 region: CSVGPSGRGNEQFF. The CDR3 region has the DNA TGCAGCGTTGGTCCTAGCGGGAGAGGCAATGAGCAGTTCTTC.

A remark on this clone: The same CDR3 also results from other DNA sequences found in this sample. The chain carries TRBV12-5 and TRBJ2-1, with TRBD2 matching 12 bases. The CDR3 runs 13 residues. Germline V gives CDR1 LGHNT, CDR2 FRNRAP. The V segment lost 6 bases and the J segment 6 bases; nucleotides outside the gene matches: 0. CDR3: CASGLAGGNEQFF. The DNA for the CDR3 is TGTGCTAGTGGACTAGCGGGAGGCAATGAGCAGTTCTTC. The variable domain in full, with the rest retrieved from reference TRBV12-5 and TRBJ2-1, is DARVTQTPRHKVTEMGQEVTMRCQPILGHNTVFWYRQTMMQGLELLAYFRNRAPLDDSGMPKDRFSAEMPDATLATLKIQPSEPRDSAVYFCASGLAGGNEQFFGPGTRLTVL.

The rearrangement uses TRBV30 and TRBJ2-7; 7 bases line up with TRBD1. CDR1 is GTSNPN, CDR2 SVGIG, per germline (reference sequence). V was pared by 0 bases and J by 4 bases, with 3 bases of the junction left unmatched. The CDR3 extends over 13 amino acids. CDR3 sequence reads: CAWSVGRGYEQYF. CDR3 nucleotides: TGTGCCTGGAGTGTCGGCAGGGGGTACGAGCAGTACTTC.

The chain couples TRBV27 to TRBJ2-1; TRBD2 is a possible D gene (5 bases). The germline CDR1 and CDR2 sequences are MNHEY and SMNVEV (reference sequence). With 7 bases removed from V and 4 bases from J, the gap between germline ends came to 17 bases. The CDR3 has 15 residues. The CDR3 nucleotides are TGTGCCAGCACTCTCTCATGGACTTATTACAATGAGCAGTTCTTC. Its translation: CASTLSWTYYNEQFF.

This chain uses TRBV14 with TRBJ2-5; D gene ambiguous. This CDR3 is 14 amino acids long. V lost 1 base to trimming and J lost 0 bases, with 6 bases between them. Per germline, CDR1 SGHDN and CDR2 FVKESK. This CDR3 is CASSQVQYQETQYF. CDR3 coding DNA: TGTGCCAGCAGCCAAGTACAGTACCAAGAGACCCAGTACTTC.

This clone has a single count. The gene calls are TRBV7-3 and TRBJ2-7; D is perhaps TRBD1 (6 bases). There are 13 residues in the CDR3. V dropped 4 bases and J dropped 3 bases, with 10 bases sitting between them. Germline V gene sequence: CDR1 SGHTA, CDR2 FQGTGA. The CDR3 loop is CASSSDSNYEQYF. The DNA of the CDR3 is TGTGCCAGCAGCTCGGACAGCAACTACGAGCAGTACTTC.

The rearrangement joins TRBV19 to TRBJ2-5; 11 nucleotides agree with TRBD1. The CDR3 is made up of 15 amino acids. The J segment lost 4 bases and the V segment lost 7 bases, leaving 8 bases of the junction unmatched. The V gene's germline CDR1 is LNHDA and CDR2 SQIVND (reference sequence). Written as DNA, the CDR3 is TGTGCCAGTACCCCCAGAGGGACAGGGGGAGAGACCCAGTACTTC. Protein sequence: CASTPRGTGGETQYF.

The J gene is TRBJ2-1, the V gene TRBV19; 8 nucleotides match TRBD1. The germline V gene encodes CDR1 LNHDA and CDR2 SQIVND (reference sequence). CDR3 length: 15 amino acids. V gave up 5 bases and J gave up 2 bases; unmatched junction bases: 5. The CDR3, as DNA: TGTGCCAGTAGTTTCGACAGGGGTACCTACAATGAGCAGTTCTTC. Its translation is CASSFDRGTYNEQFF.

This clone appeared a single time. The chain links TRBV4-2 to TRBJ2-7; 7 bases line up with TRBD2. The CDR3 length is 18 residues. The J segment lost 2 bases and the V segment lost 1 base, leaving 14 bases of the junction unmatched. Germline assignment: CDR1 LGHNA and CDR2 YNFKEQ. For the CDR3, the DNA is TGTGCCAGCAGCCAAGCTGTGGGAGCGGGAAGGGCCGCCTACGAGCAGTACTTC. It specifies CASSQAVGAGRAAYEQYF.

The rearrangement uses TRBV5-5 and TRBJ2-7, with a possible D match to TRBD2 (6 bases). Deletions cut 2 bases from V and 2 bases from J, with 20 bases between. Germline loops: CDR1 SGHKS, CDR2 YYEKEE (reference sequence). The CDR3 contains 17 residues. Written as DNA, the CDR3 is TGTGCCAGCAGCTTTTTAGGCGGGGACCTCTCCACCTACGAGCAGTACTTC. Its protein product is CASSFLGGDLSTYEQYF. The full variable domain, completed using reference TRBV5-5 and TRBJ2-7, is DAGVTQSPTHLIKTRGQQVTLRCSPISGHKSVSWYQQVLGQGPQFIFQYYEKEERGRGNFPDRFSARQFPNYSSELNVNALLLGDSALYLCASSFLGGDLSTYEQYFGPGTRLTVT.